This T cell receptor beta chain was identified in a study of blood T cell repertoires in COVID-19. Study-level background: Acute-phase and convalescent COVID-19 samples originated in the United States, Italy and Spain. From T cells, B-cell-depleted T cells, or PBMCs came the material, which was cDNA or gDNA.

Authors' methods: Amplification with reference gene primers provided the estimates of nucleated cell counts. Sequencing was performed with immunoSEQ multiplex PCR; in TCRdb, only in-frame clones are kept and a portion is missing. That table furnishes V, J and clone size, whereas the DNA furnished D and trimming. The sample carries roughly 100,000 clones, 85% to 90% recorded once. Trimming took 0 bases from V and 3 from J; bases not matched to a gene: 2. From germline, CDR1 is KGHDR and CDR2 SFDVKD. There are 15 residues in the CDR3. The V gene is TRBV24-1, the J gene TRBJ2-5; 8 bases fit TRBD1. The sequencing input was peripheral blood. The clonotype comes from a man aged 45-60 years with acute or convalescent COVID-19. CDR3 protein: CATSDLTTGEETQYF. CDR3 nucleotide sequence: TGTGCCACCAGTGATTTGACGACAGGGGAAGAGACCCAGTACTTC.